This note documents a single T cell receptor (beta chain) sequence. Generated by immunoSEQ multiplex PCR, the TCRdb table keeps only in-frame clones and is missing some. This table has 650,000 to 750,000 clones, about three quarters appearing once. The V gene's germline CDR1 is MNHEY and CDR2 SMNVEV (reference sequence). With 6 bases removed from V and 3 bases from J, the gap between germline ends came to 11 bases. The CDR3 spans 14 residues. This sample is part of a study of shared clonotypes between healthy human individuals. V gene TRBV27 combines with J gene TRBJ2-2, with a tentative D call TRBD1 (6 bases). The receptor's source is a woman aged 30 to 39 in good health. The sequenced material came from memory CD4+ T cells sorted from blood. Subset of the sample: CD45RA-negative fraction. CDR3 nucleotides: TGTGCCAGCAGGTGGGGGCGAGACACCGGGGAGCTGTTTTTT. Amino acids: CASRWGRDTGELFF.